This T cell receptor beta chain was sequenced for a study of cytomegalovirus exposure and HLA in healthy donors. PCR amplification relied on 60 Vbeta primers (plus 13 Jbeta primers). This table comes from immunoSEQ multiplex PCR, and its TCRdb copy is limited to in-frame clones, with some not included. Here the sample spans about 190,000 clones, around three quarters being singletons. This CDR3 contains 15 residues. Germline CDR1 reads LNHDA; CDR2 reads SQIVND (reference sequence). V dropped 6 bases and J dropped 2 bases, with 16 bases sitting between them. Remarks on this clone: Its antigen remains unidentified.

Study findings and constraints: Apparent HLA restriction characterized most CMV-associated TCR beta chains in a later analysis. In a later analysis, TCR beta V- and J-gene trimming showed a link to a missense DCLRE1C variant.

This chain connects TRBV19 to TRBJ1-1, with D possibly matching TRBD1 (5 bases). This TCR came from a boy between 5 and 17 years old in good health and CMV-seronegative. Source material: PBMCs. DNA of the CDR3: TGTGCCAGTAGCCCAGTTCAGGGCCGTAACACTGAAGCTTTCTTT. Its translation is CASSPVQGRNTEAFF.